Listed here are 32 T cell receptor beta chains from one sample, sequenced in a study of blood T cells in healthy people across ages. Primed by a sample-barcoded 5' primer and a J-beta primer mix, a second PCR proceeded for roughly 7 to 11 cycles. TCRdb reanalysed the 5' RACE reads using MiXCR and keeps one entry per CDR3 protein. The sample holds 1.8 million or so distinct CDR3 sequences, more than 35% seen once. Material for sequencing was blood. These receptors all come from a human donor in good health.

This clonotype was seen just once. The V call is TRBV29-1, the J call TRBJ1-1; D call uncertain. The ends were cut back, 4 bases at V and 1 base at J, with 10 bases in the middle. Germline-derived CDR1 and CDR2 are SQVTM and ANQGSEA. The CDR3 runs to 13 residues. CDR3 DNA sequence: TGCAGCGTTGTGGAACCTTCGAACACTGAAGCTTTCTTT. Its protein product is CSVVEPSNTEAFF.

J is TRBJ1-5 and V is TRBV15; TRBD1 aligns across 9 bases. CDR3 length equals 17 residues. Germline loops: CDR1 LNHNV, CDR2 YYDKDF (reference sequence). The V and J ends lost 3 bases and 5 bases, in that order; junction bases with no gene match: 11. Here the CDR3 reads CATSSLGTGPRDQPQHF. The CDR3 coding sequence is TGTGCCACCAGCAGCCTCGGGACAGGGCCTCGTGATCAGCCCCAGCATTTT.

In this sample, this clonotype turned up a few times. The chain recombines TRBV28 with TRBJ2-4; D possibly corresponds to TRBD1 (6 bases). The J call may be faulty, since TRBJ2-7 better matches the DNA end. The CDR3 is 16 amino acids. The germline gives CDR1 MDHEN, CDR2 SYDVKM. The CDR3 protein is CASKVMGQGIKNEQYF. The CDR3 nucleotides read TGTGCCAGCAAAGTCATGGGGCAGGGGATAAAGAACGAGCAGTACTTC.

For this clonotype: The junction does not match germline at one end; this may be a read error. The rearrangement uses TRBV20-1 and TRBJ2-7; TRBD1 might be the D (6 bases). This CDR3 region has 16 residues. Looked up from germline, CDR1 is DFQATT and CDR2 is SNEGSKA (reference sequence). DNA of the CDR3: TGCAGTGCTAGAGACCCCATCAGGGGCCCCTCCTACGTGCAGTACTTC. The encoded protein is CSARDPIRGPSYVQYF.

The chain combines TRBV20-1 with TRBJ1-4; D gene unclear. The V end was cut by 6 bases, the J end by 4 bases, with 12 bases between. The CDR3 totals 13 residues. Germline lookup yields CDR1 DFQATT and CDR2 SNEGSKA (reference sequence). Written as DNA, the CDR3 is TGCAGTGCCCAAAAGGGAAATAATGAAAAACTGTTTTTT. This translates into CSAQKGNNEKLFF.

About this clonotype itself: A much bigger clone sits one base away, suggesting this may be a read error. This sequence joins TRBV29-1 and TRBJ1-2, with TRBD1 matching over 7 bases. CDR3 length: 11 amino acids. Germline CDR1 is SQVTM and CDR2 is ANQGSEA. CDR3 protein: CSIRTGGGCTF. The CDR3 bases are TGCAGCATCCGGACAGGTGGTGGCTGCACCTTC.

This clonotype appeared a few times. Here the CDR3 DNA reads TGTGCCAGCAGCTTGCCACCTAATGAAAAACTGTTTTTT. It translates to CASSLPPNEKLFF. V and J are TRBV5-6 and TRBJ1-4; D not certain. V lost 1 base and J 3 bases, leaving 4 bases between the germline ends. There are 13 residues in the CDR3. Germline CDR1 and CDR2: SGHDT and YYEEEE.

J is TRBJ1-1 and V is TRBV29-1; no clear D gene. With 4 bases removed from V and 2 bases from J, the gap between germline ends came to 8 bases. CDR3 length: 12 amino acids. CDR1 SQVTM and CDR2 ANQGSEA come from the germline V gene. The CDR3 protein is CSVVESNTEAFF. CDR3 in DNA: TGCAGCGTTGTAGAGAGTAACACTGAAGCTTTCTTT.

This clonotype was seen a few times. The rearrangement joins TRBV7-9 to TRBJ1-1; D unclear. V was shortened by 4 bases and J by 4 bases, with 10 bases between the two germline ends. The germline gives CDR1 SEHNR, CDR2 FQNEAQ (reference sequence). This CDR3 has 13 residues. The CDR3 region is CASSSQPTTEAFF. DNA of the CDR3: TGTGCCAGCAGCTCTCAGCCCACCACTGAAGCTTTCTTT.

The rearrangement joins TRBV6-5 to TRBJ1-2; D perhaps matches TRBD1 (5 bases). Germline loops: CDR1 MNHEY, CDR2 SVGAGI. The germline V and J ends were trimmed by 0 bases and 1 base, with 12 bases remaining between them. The CDR3 runs to 16 residues. The chain's CDR3 is CASSYSSGVVNYGYTF. In nucleotides, the CDR3 is TGTGCCAGCAGTTACTCGTCGGGGGTGGTTAACTATGGCTACACCTTC.

This clonotype has a count of ten or more. This chain joins TRBV7-3 and TRBJ2-1, with D possibly TRBD1 on 5 matching bases. This CDR3 is built from 15 residues. Trimming stripped 2 bases from V and 2 bases from J, with 10 bases between. The V gene's germline CDR1 is SGHTA and CDR2 FQGTGA. The CDR3 loop is CASSLDSSAYNEQFF. The DNA of the CDR3 is TGTGCCAGCAGCTTAGACAGCAGCGCCTACAATGAGCAGTTCTTC.

This clonotype occurred a few times. This chain joins TRBV5-1 and TRBJ1-2; TRBD1 agrees at 7 bases. Germline V gene data show CDR1 as SGHRS and CDR2 as YFSETQ. Losses at the gene ends were 3 bases for V and 7 bases for J; bases not matched to a gene: 9. The CDR3 sequence is 14 residues long. This chain's CDR3 is CASSSIDRVGGYTF. The CDR3 DNA sequence: TGCGCCAGCAGCTCCATCGACAGGGTGGGTGGCTACACCTTC.

The CDR3 region has the DNA TGTGCCAGCAGTCCACAGGGGCCACCCTACGAGCAGTACTTC. Amino acids: CASSPQGPPYEQYF. The gene calls are TRBV12-3 or TRBV12-4 and TRBJ2-7, with TRBD1 matching 7 bases. This CDR3 has 14 residues. V shed 5 bases, J shed 2 bases, and the junction held 6 bases outside the gene matches.

This clonotype was observed a few times. The rearrangement links TRBV4-1 to TRBJ2-7; D is ambiguous. The germline V gene has CDR1 MGHRA and CDR2 YSYEKL. V lost 4 bases to trimming and J lost 2 bases, with 15 bases between them. The CDR3 consists of 15 residues. CDR3 in DNA: TGCGCCAGCAGCCTCTCTGCGCACAGAACCTACGAGCAGTACTTC. Translation: CASSLSAHRTYEQYF.

This clonotype has a handful of counts. V and J are TRBV4-1 and TRBJ2-5, with 7 bases fitting TRBD1. The V segment lost 0 bases and the J segment 1 base; nucleotides outside the gene matches: 5. This CDR3 spans 16 amino acids. CDR1 MGHRA and CDR2 YSYEKL come from the germline V gene. In DNA form, the CDR3 reads TGCGCCAGCAGCCAAGATAGGACAGGACTCCAAGAGACCCAGTACTTC. Its translation: CASSQDRTGLQETQYF.

Many counts were recorded for this clonotype. The V gene is TRBV15, the J gene TRBJ2-5; maybe TRBD2 (5 bases). The CDR3 totals 15 residues. V was trimmed by 0 bases and J by 0 bases, leaving 8 bases between them. Germline-derived CDR1 and CDR2 are LNHNV and YYDKDF (reference sequence). CDR3 amino acids: CATSRDRADQETQYF. CDR3 DNA sequence: TGTGCCACCAGCAGAGATAGAGCGGACCAAGAGACCCAGTACTTC. The whole variable domain, remainder taken from reference TRBV15 and TRBJ2-5, is DAMVIQNPRYQVTQFGKPVTLSCSQTLNHNVMYWYQQKSSQAPKLLFHYYDKDFNNEADTPDNFQSRRPNTSFCFLDIRSPGLGDTAMYLCATSRDRADQETQYFGPGTRLLVL.

The rearrangement links TRBV14 to TRBJ1-1, with D possibly TRBD1 on 5 matching bases. The CDR3 is 14 amino acids. The V gene lost 4 bases and the J gene lost 11 bases, with 20 bases spanning the gap. Looked up from germline, CDR1 is SGHDN and CDR2 is FVKESK. CDR3 residues: CASSLVSGGEKAFF. The CDR3 DNA reads TGTGCCAGCAGCCTAGTCAGCGGAGGGGAGAAGGCTTTCTTT. The variable domain in full, with the rest retrieved from reference TRBV14 and TRBJ1-1, is EAGVTQFPSHSVIEKGQTVTLRCDPISGHDNLYWYRRVMGKEIKFLLHFVKESKQDESGMPNNRFLAERTGGTYSTLKVQPAELEDSGVYFCASSLVSGGEKAFFGQGTRLTVV.

This clonotype was counted at least ten times. The chain combines TRBV10-3 with TRBJ2-3; TRBD2 agrees at 11 bases. CDR1 and CDR2 (germline): ENHRY, SYGVKD. The CDR3 is 14 amino acids. J was trimmed by 5 bases and V by 11 bases; bases with no gene match: 9. The CDR3 sequence: CASQLAGDVDTQYF. The DNA for the CDR3 is TGTGCCTCTCAACTAGCGGGGGATGTAGATACGCAGTATTTT.

This sequence joins TRBV12-3 or TRBV12-4 and TRBJ1-2; TRBD1 agrees at 10 bases. The CDR3 contains 14 residues. The trim removed 10 bases at V and 3 bases at J, leaving 8 bases unmatched. This CDR3 is CANSRDRGHYGYTF. Written as DNA, the CDR3 is TGTGCCAACAGCCGGGACAGGGGCCACTATGGCTACACCTTC.

The chain combines TRBV15 with TRBJ2-7; 11 bases are shared with TRBD1. From germline, CDR1 is LNHNV and CDR2 YYDKDF (reference sequence). This CDR3 has 19 residues. The ends lost 0 bases at V and 4 bases at J; junction bases unmatched: 14. The CDR3 DNA is TGTGCCACCAGCAGAGAATGGGGATCCCCGGGACAGGGGGTATACGAGCAGTACTTC. Translated, it gives CATSREWGSPGQGVYEQYF.

The sample holds a few counts of this clonotype. The V call is TRBV12-3 or TRBV12-4, the J call TRBJ1-1; 7 positions match TRBD1. This CDR3 comprises 14 residues. J gave up 3 bases and V 6 bases, and 7 bases lay outside the gene matches. The CDR3, as DNA: TGTGCCAGCAGACAGGGGCCCAGGGACACTGAAGCTTTCTTT. It codes for CASRQGPRDTEAFF.

With regard to this clonotype: At one end the junction does not follow the germline gene, possibly because of a read error. The rearrangement uses TRBV4-3 and TRBJ2-7, with a possible D match to TRBD1 (8 bases). This CDR3 has 15 residues. Germline assignment: CDR1 LGHNA and CDR2 YSLEER. CDR3 bases: TGCGCCAGCAGCCTAAGGACAGGGACTACCTACAAGCAGTACTTC. Translated: CASSLRTGTTYKQYF.

The CDR3 loop is CASSSGTTSYEQYF. The CDR3 DNA reads TGTGCCAGCAGCTCCGGGACTACCTCCTACGAGCAGTACTTC. The V call is TRBV12-3 or TRBV12-4, the J call TRBJ2-7; TRBD2 matches 7 bases. J gave up 0 bases and V 6 bases, and 5 bases lay outside the gene matches. The CDR3 is made up of 14 amino acids.

This clonotype has only a few counts. Germline is not matched at one junction end, which may reflect a read error. The chain employs TRBV12-3 or TRBV12-4 and TRBJ1-2; a weak D match, TRBD1 (6 bases). The CDR3 consists of 13 residues. The CDR3 sequence: CAGSPRTGYGYTF. For the CDR3, the DNA is TGTGCCGGCAGTCCACGCACAGGGTATGGCTACACCTTC.

This clonotype has just a few counts. The chain couples TRBV5-1 to TRBJ2-6; D might be TRBD1 (5 bases). Looked up from germline, CDR1 is SGHRS and CDR2 is YFSETQ. Trimming took off 4 bases at V and 4 bases at J, with 15 bases between the two ends. The CDR3 is 16 amino acids. The CDR3 sequence is CASSRARDIGANVLTF. In nucleotides, the CDR3 is TGCGCCAGCAGCAGAGCCAGGGATATAGGGGCCAACGTCCTGACTTTC. Full variable domain (missing parts from reference TRBV5-1 and TRBJ2-6): KAGVTQTPRYLIKTRGQQVTLSCSPISGHRSVSWYQQTPGQGLQFLFEYFSETQRNKGNFPGRFSGRQFSNSRSEMNVSTLELGDSALYLCASSRARDIGANVLTFGAGSRLTVL.

This clonotype has just a few counts. V and J are TRBV7-2 and TRBJ2-1, with TRBD1 matching 8 bases. This CDR3 comprises 15 residues. Germline CDR1 and CDR2: SGHTA and FQGNSA. Trimming took 6 bases from V and 4 from J; bases not matched to a gene: 8. CDR3 in amino acids: CASSIGQGYYNEQFF. Here the CDR3 DNA reads TGTGCCAGCAGTATAGGACAGGGTTATTACAATGAGCAGTTCTTC. The entire variable domain, with the rest obtained from reference TRBV7-2 and TRBJ2-1, is as follows: GAGVSQSPSNKVTEKGKDVELRCDPISGHTALYWYRQSLGQGLEFLIYFQGNSAPDKSGLPSDRFSAERTGGSVSTLTIQRTQQEDSAVYLCASSIGQGYYNEQFFGPGTRLTVL.

In its sample, this clonotype was seen a few times. The V and J genes are TRBV9 and TRBJ2-3; D uncertain. CDR3 length: 16 amino acids. Trimming cost V 0 bases and J 2 bases, with 13 bases left between them. CDR1 and CDR2 (germline): SGDLS, YYNGEE. The CDR3 spells CASSVDPGILTDTQYF. CDR3 DNA sequence: TGTGCCAGCAGCGTAGATCCTGGGATACTCACAGATACGCAGTATTTT.

In its sample, this clonotype was seen a few times. For the CDR3, the DNA is TGCAGTGCTTCCGAGGAGGGCTACGAGCAGTACTTC. The encoded protein is CSASEEGYEQYF. The V call is TRBV20-1, the J call TRBJ2-7, with D possibly matching TRBD2 (6 bases). V was trimmed by 5 bases and J by 3 bases, leaving 11 bases between them. The CDR3 runs to 12 residues. Germline CDR1 is DFQATT and CDR2 is SNEGSKA (reference sequence).

This clonotype was observed a few times. The chain couples TRBV20-1 to TRBJ2-3; 11 bases are shared with TRBD2. There are 17 residues in the CDR3. Germline-derived CDR1 and CDR2 are DFQATT and SNEGSKA (reference sequence). The trim removed 5 bases at V and 1 base at J, leaving 11 bases unmatched. In DNA form, the CDR3 reads TGCAGTGCTGCCGGGACTAGCGGCAAGGAACGCACAGATACGCAGTATTTT. This translates into CSAAGTSGKERTDTQYF.

This clonotype has a single count. This sequence joins TRBV28 and TRBJ2-5; perhaps TRBD2 as D (5 bases). Germline-derived CDR1 and CDR2 are MDHEN and SYDVKM. Trimming took off 7 bases at V and 4 bases at J, with 19 bases between the two ends. This CDR3 comprises 15 residues. The CDR3 DNA follows: TGTGCCAGCACCCGAGGGCTTATTGAGGGAGAGACCCAGTACTTC. Amino acids: CASTRGLIEGETQYF.

As to this clonotype: Since a much larger clone is just one base distant, this may be a read error. V and J are TRBV20-1 and TRBJ2-1, with a weak D call TRBD2 (5 bases). This CDR3 has 12 amino acids. The germline V gene has CDR1 DFQATT and CDR2 SNEGSKA (reference sequence). The V end lost 5 bases, the J end lost 13 bases, and 18 bases lay between the germline ends. The CDR3 nucleotides are TGCAGTGCTGGGAGAACGACCCACTATCAGTTCTTC. As protein: CSAGRTTHYQFF.

The V and J genes are TRBV28 and TRBJ1-2; D call uncertain. CDR1 is MDHEN, CDR2 SYDVKM, per germline. The ends were cut back, 5 bases at V and 4 bases at J, with 23 bases in the middle. The CDR3 extends over 17 amino acids. This CDR3 is CASSPFEERRPSYGYTF. In nucleotides, the CDR3 is TGTGCCAGCAGTCCATTCGAGGAGAGGAGGCCTAGCTATGGCTACACCTTC.